The subject of this entry is one TCR beta chain. These data are taken from a study of T-cell reconstitution after alpha-beta-depleted transplantation in children. Using unique molecular identifiers, the investigators prepared the TCRbeta library. TCRdb passed the PCR reads through MiXCR, listing each CDR3 protein once. The sample consists of 200,000 to 300,000 distinct CDR3 sequences, roughly 24% of them appearing once. V dropped 0 bases and J dropped 6 bases, with 12 bases sitting between them. The CDR3 is 14 amino acids. Germline assignment: CDR1 SEHNR and CDR2 FQNEAQ (reference sequence). J is TRBJ2-7 and V is TRBV7-9; a possible D gene is TRBD1 (5 bases). This clonotype was sampled from a girl under 10 years old with Fanconi anemia, due to receive a stem cell transplant. The material sequenced was PBMCs, taken before TCRalphabeta/CD19-depleted stem cell transplant. The CDR3, as DNA: TGTGCCAGCAGCTTAGCGGGGAACAGGATCGAGCAGTACTTC. Amino acid sequence: CASSLAGNRIEQYF.